Presented here are 15 T cell receptor beta chains from one specimen sequenced in a study of blood T cell repertoires in COVID-19 (dated by TCRdb to the early 2020s). Library preparation used the immunoSEQ multiplex PCR assay. This immuneACCESS table, as held by TCRdb, lists in-frame sequences with V and J called but not all clones. Of the missing ones, under half trace to an unresolved V gene in checked studies; the others have no known cause. This sample comprises 300,000 to 350,000 clones, around 88% of them detected only once. The biggest ten clones account for 1.5% to 2% of the sample. The material sequenced was peripheral blood. The receptors shown here come from a woman aged 25 to 39 with COVID-19, enrolled during active disease.

The V call is TRBV6-5, the J call TRBJ1-2; TRBD1 might be the D (5 bases). CDR3 length: 14 residues. The germline V gene encodes CDR1 MNHEY and CDR2 SVGAGI. Trimming removed 4 bases from V and 3 bases from J, with 12 bases in between. The CDR3 coding sequence is TGTGCCAGCAGTTTTGCTCGGGGGGACTATGGCTACACCTTC. Protein: CASSFARGDYGYTF.

The V call is TRBV19, the J call TRBJ2-2, with D possibly TRBD1 on 5 matching bases. CDR1 is LNHDA, CDR2 SQIVND, per germline (reference sequence). V lost 6 bases and J lost 3, with 14 bases in between. CDR3 length: 15 residues. This chain's CDR3 is CASRFQGAHTGELFF. The CDR3 DNA reads TGTGCCAGTAGGTTCCAAGGGGCGCACACCGGGGAGCTGTTTTTT.

The CDR3 DNA sequence: TGTGCCAGCAGCCTGGGACAGGAAGAGACCCAGTACTTC. This encodes CASSLGQEETQYF. The chain joins TRBV5-5 to TRBJ2-5, with TRBD1 matching over 8 bases. Germline assignment: CDR1 SGHKS and CDR2 YYEKEE (reference sequence). Trimming cost V 4 bases and J 3 bases; bases outside gene matches: 2. The CDR3 covers 13 residues.

The genes are TRBV7-9 and TRBJ2-5; D perhaps matches TRBD1 (5 bases). V shed 1 base and J shed 11 bases, with 11 bases lying between them. CDR1 and CDR2 (germline): SEHNR, FQNEAQ (reference sequence). The CDR3 contains 12 residues. The CDR3 spells CASSLGQGTQYF. The CDR3 DNA reads as TGTGCCAGCAGCTTAGGGCAGGGAACGCAGTACTTC.

The chain uses TRBV7-8 and TRBJ2-2, with TRBD2 matching over 14 bases. Germline CDR1 SGHVS, CDR2 FQNEAQ. J lost 6 bases, V lost 5 bases, and 8 bases had no gene match. The CDR3 has 17 residues. CDR3 protein: CASSKGLAGARAGELFF. The CDR3 nucleotides read TGTGCCAGCAGCAAGGGACTAGCGGGGGCTAGGGCCGGGGAGCTGTTTTTT. The full variable domain, in which reference TRBV7-8 and TRBJ2-2 provide the parts outside the CDR3, is GAGVSQSPRYKVAKRGQDVALRCDPISGHVSLFWYQQALGQGPEFLTYFQNEAQLDKSGLPSDRFFAERPEGSVSTLKIQRTQQEDSAVYLCASSKGLAGARAGELFFGEGSRLTVL.

The genes are TRBV23-1 and TRBJ2-3; 9 bases agree with TRBD2. TRBV23-1 is sorted into the ORF group, with uncertain function. The CDR3 is 19 residues long. Unmatched junction bases numbered 10, after V lost 0 bases and J lost 0 bases. The CDR3 DNA is TGCGCCAGCAGTCAATCGCGGGGAGCGGGGGGACCTAGCACAGATACGCAGTATTTT. It yields the protein CASSQSRGAGGPSTDTQYF.

The CDR3 spells CASSTGTQETQYF. The CDR3 bases are TGTGCCAGCAGCACCGGGACTCAAGAGACCCAGTACTTC. J is TRBJ2-5 and V is TRBV11-3, with D possibly matching TRBD2 (6 bases). The CDR3 has 13 amino acids. Germline values: CDR1 SGHNT, CDR2 YENEEA. With 5 bases removed from V and 2 bases from J, the gap between germline ends came to 9 bases.

The chain is built from TRBV3-1 (or the pseudogene TRBV3-2) and TRBJ2-3; TRBD2 might be the D (5 bases). The V gene's germline CDR1 is LGHDT and CDR2 YNNKEL (reference sequence). V lost 0 bases and J lost 0, with 7 bases in between. CDR3 length equals 15 residues. The CDR3 region has the DNA TGTGCCAGCAGCCAAGATGGGAGTAGCACAGATACGCAGTATTTT. It encodes CASSQDGSSTDTQYF.

This clone has a single count. The gene calls are TRBV3-1 (or the pseudogene TRBV3-2) and TRBJ2-2; possibly TRBD1 for D (6 bases). Deletions cut 4 bases from V and 4 bases from J, with 16 bases between. This CDR3 has 16 amino acids. CDR1 and CDR2 from the germline V gene are LGHDT and YNNKEL (reference sequence). The DNA for the CDR3 is TGTGCCAGCAGCCCGCAGGGGTTTAGAGGCACCGGGGAGCTGTTTTTT. Its protein product is CASSPQGFRGTGELFF.

Details on this clone: At one of its ends the junction is not consistent with the germline gene, which may arise from a read error. This chain connects TRBV9 to TRBJ2-1; D is perhaps TRBD1 (7 bases). Germline values: CDR1 SGDLS, CDR2 YYNGEE. The CDR3 has 17 amino acids. The DNA of the CDR3 is TGTGCCAGCAGCGTAGGTGGGCAGGGGGGCTCCTGCAATGAGCAGTTCTTC. Amino acids: CASSVGGQGGSCNEQFF.

The rearrangement links TRBV7-2 to TRBJ1-2; D remains unclear. From germline, CDR1 is SGHTA and CDR2 FQGNSA. Trimming took off 4 bases at V and 3 bases at J, with 12 bases between the two ends. The CDR3 runs 14 residues. The DNA for the CDR3 is TGTGCCAGCAGCTCTTCGGACGGGGACTATGGCTACACCTTC. This encodes CASSSSDGDYGYTF.

This chain joins TRBV18 and TRBJ2-1; D unclear. The germline V gene has CDR1 KGHSH and CDR2 LQKENI. The CDR3 has 16 residues. V lost 3 bases to trimming and J lost 0 bases, with 12 bases between them. This CDR3 reads CASSPGGVSSYNEQFF. DNA of the CDR3: TGTGCCAGCTCACCTGGCGGAGTGAGCTCCTACAATGAGCAGTTCTTC.

The CDR3, as DNA: TGTGCCAGCAGCTTCCGGGGGGCCAGCAATCAGCCCCAGCATTTT. Translated, it gives CASSFRGASNQPQHF. The rearrangement links TRBV5-6 to TRBJ1-5; D might be TRBD1 (6 bases). CDR3 length: 15 amino acids. The V end lost 2 bases, the J end lost 1 base, and 10 bases lay between the germline ends. In germline, CDR1 is SGHDT, CDR2 YYEEEE.

J is TRBJ2-3 and V is TRBV7-8; 11 bases fit TRBD1. The CDR3 has 13 residues. The trim removed 8 bases at V and 5 bases at J, leaving 3 bases unmatched. CDR1 is SGHVS and CDR2 is FQNEAQ in the germline V gene. CDR3 coding DNA: TGTGCCAGCGGGACAGGGGGAATAGATACGCAGTATTTT. This encodes CASGTGGIDTQYF. The variable domain in full, with the rest retrieved from reference TRBV7-8 and TRBJ2-3, is GAGVSQSPRYKVAKRGQDVALRCDPISGHVSLFWYQQALGQGPEFLTYFQNEAQLDKSGLPSDRFFAERPEGSVSTLKIQRTQQEDSAVYLCASGTGGIDTQYFGPGTRLTVL.

This clone was found a few times. The chain recombines TRBV6-5 with TRBJ1-1, with 8 nucleotides matching TRBD1. V was pared by 5 bases and J by 10 bases, with 12 bases of the junction left unmatched. The CDR3 loop spans 14 amino acids. In germline, CDR1 is MNHEY, CDR2 SVGAGI. The CDR3 loop reads CASSKDRVNEGAFF. The CDR3, as DNA: TGTGCCAGCAGTAAGGACAGGGTAAATGAGGGAGCTTTCTTT.